Sequencing of this T cell receptor (beta chain) was carried out in a study of T cells in Graves' hyperthyroidism and ophthalmopathy. Findings of the study overall: Within blood appeared most thyroid clonotypes that had expanded above 0.001.

The CDR3 loop spans 15 amino acids. Trimming shortened V by 2 bases and J by 5 bases, and 15 bases separated the two germline ends. Per the germline V gene, CDR1 is KGHSH and CDR2 is LQKENI. TCR beta CDR3 sequences were amplified from RNA transcripts. HTBI primers drove first-round RT-PCR of the TCR CDR3. From the multiplex PCR reads, TCRdb called clonotypes with MiXCR, one entry per CDR3 protein. This table has about 610,000 distinct CDR3 sequences, roughly 15% appearing once. This clonotype has a count of ten or more. Its specificity is unknown. This rearrangement joins TRBV18 to TRBJ1-1; no clear D gene. Sequencing was performed on blood. The source is a woman in her thirties or forties with Graves' ophthalmopathy. The CDR3 DNA reads TGTGCCAGCTCACCAGGTTCGGGCGCGGGTACTGAAGCTTTCTTT. Translating it yields CASSPGSGAGTEAFF.